One sample yielded the 26 T cell receptor beta chains listed below, sequenced in a study of cytomegalovirus exposure and HLA in healthy donors. 13 Jbeta primers and 60 Vbeta primers were used for the PCR. Repertoires were generated with immunoSEQ multiplex PCR, while TCRdb's copy carries only in-frame clones and drops some. The sample has 150,000 to 200,000 clones; approximately 80% are singletons. Source material: PBMCs. These receptors were obtained from a girl aged 2-10 years in good health and CMV-seropositive.

This chain uses TRBV15 with TRBJ1-1; D ambiguous. Trimming removed 0 bases at V and 4 bases at J, with 9 bases between. The CDR3 covers 14 residues. The germline V gene encodes CDR1 LNHNV and CDR2 YYDKDF (reference sequence). CDR3 nucleotide sequence: TGTGCCACCAGCAGAGATCCGAGGAGCACTGAAGCTTTCTTT. It codes for CATSRDPRSTEAFF.

The gene calls are TRBV6-1 and TRBJ1-2; 7 bases fit TRBD1. Germline CDR1 reads MNHNS; CDR2 reads SASEGT. Losses at the gene ends were 7 bases for V and 5 bases for J; bases not matched to a gene: 1. There are 11 residues in the CDR3. CDR3 loop: CASNRGYGYTF. In DNA form, the CDR3 reads TGTGCCAGCAACAGGGGTTATGGCTACACCTTC.

CDR3 bases: TGCGCCAGCAGCTTGCGCTACGGGTCTGAAGCTTTCTTT. It is translated as CASSLRYGSEAFF. The gene calls are TRBV5-1 and TRBJ1-1; no definite D call. The CDR3 totals 13 residues. The germline V gene encodes CDR1 SGHRS and CDR2 YFSETQ. With 1 base removed from V and 6 bases from J, the gap between germline ends came to 10 bases.

CDR3 loop: CATGTGSYEQYF. Here the CDR3 DNA reads TGTGCCACCGGGACAGGGTCCTACGAGCAGTACTTC. The chain has TRBV19 and TRBJ2-7; TRBD1 aligns across 9 bases. The CDR3 is 12 residues long. Germline CDR1 LNHDA, CDR2 SQIVND (reference sequence). Losses at the gene ends were 10 bases for V and 1 base for J; bases not matched to a gene: 2.

The rearrangement joins TRBV19 to TRBJ1-1; D remains unclear. This CDR3 contains 15 residues. With 7 bases removed from V and 2 bases from J, the gap between germline ends came to 17 bases. Germline CDR1 is LNHDA and CDR2 is SQIVND (reference sequence). The CDR3 DNA reads TGTGCCAGTACTCTTGGACCTGGAGGTAACACTGAAGCTTTCTTT. Encoded protein: CASTLGPGGNTEAFF. Full variable domain (outside the CDR3, taken from reference TRBV19 and TRBJ1-1): DGGITQSPKYLFRKEGQNVTLSCEQNLNHDAMYWYRQDPGQGLRLIYYSQIVNDFQKGDIAEGYSVSREKKESFPLTVTSAQKNPTAFYLCASTLGPGGNTEAFFGQGTRLTVV.

The V and J genes are TRBV5-1 and TRBJ2-2; 7 nucleotides align to TRBD2. The CDR3 sequence is 15 residues long. From germline, CDR1 is SGHRS and CDR2 YFSETQ. Trimming at V came to 6 bases and at J to 6 bases, leaving 11 bases not matched to a gene. DNA for the CDR3: TGCGCCAGCACCCCCGGGGAGCGGGGCCCCGGGGAGCTGTTTTTT. This encodes CASTPGERGPGELFF.

The genes are TRBV25-1 and TRBJ1-1; D might be TRBD1 (6 bases). The V end was cut by 6 bases, the J end by 3 bases, with 11 bases between. The CDR3 has 13 amino acids. The germline V gene has CDR1 MGHDK and CDR2 SYGVNS. CDR3 protein: CASSPRQDTEAFF. CDR3 DNA: TGTGCCAGCAGCCCAAGACAGGACACTGAAGCTTTCTTT.

This clone was seen just once. The V and J genes are TRBV19 and TRBJ1-4, with D maybe TRBD1 (5 bases). V was shortened by 1 base and J by 8 bases, with 20 bases between the two germline ends. Germline-derived CDR1 and CDR2 are LNHDA and SQIVND (reference sequence). This CDR3 comprises 17 residues. The CDR3 sequence: CASSIAPAGRGGEKLFF. In DNA, the CDR3 is TGTGCCAGTAGTATAGCCCCCGCCGGGAGGGGTGGCGAAAAACTGTTTTTT.

This chain links TRBV6-5 with TRBJ2-1, with TRBD2 matching over 9 bases. This CDR3 has 14 residues. Germline V CDR1 and CDR2: MNHEY, SVGAGI. The trim removed 6 bases at V and 2 bases at J, leaving 2 bases unmatched. The chain's CDR3 is CASRAGGAYNEQFF. The CDR3 DNA reads as TGTGCCAGCAGGGCGGGAGGGGCCTACAATGAGCAGTTCTTC.

The chain joins TRBV6-1 to TRBJ2-7; TRBD1 agrees at 8 bases. The CDR3 runs to 13 residues. The germline V gene has CDR1 MNHNS and CDR2 SASEGT. The V and J ends lost 8 bases and 4 bases, in that order; junction bases with no gene match: 7. CDR3 DNA sequence: TGTGCCAGCGCTGACAGGGGTAGATACGAGCAGTACTTC. As protein: CASADRGRYEQYF.

This rearrangement joins TRBV19 to TRBJ2-1, with TRBD2 matching over 11 bases. The germline gives CDR1 LNHDA, CDR2 SQIVND (reference sequence). The length of the CDR3 is 15 residues. J gave up 3 bases and V 3 bases, and 1 base lay outside the gene matches. In DNA, the CDR3 is TGTGCCAGTAGTATGGGACTAGCGGACTACAATGAGCAGTTCTTC. Protein: CASSMGLADYNEQFF.

This clone occurred once. The rearrangement joins TRBV2 to TRBJ1-3; a weak D match, TRBD1 (6 bases). The CDR3 contains 15 residues. The V gene lost 5 bases and the J gene lost 0 bases, with 11 bases spanning the gap. Germline CDR1 and CDR2: SNHLY and FYNNEI. CDR3 DNA sequence: TGTGCCAGCAGTCTAGACAGGAGCTCTGGAAACACCATATATTTT. Protein: CASSLDRSSGNTIYF.

The chain combines TRBV9 with TRBJ2-1; 8 bases fit TRBD2. The CDR3 length is 11 residues. The J segment lost 10 bases and the V segment lost 4 bases, leaving 1 base of the junction unmatched. Germline V CDR1 and CDR2: SGDLS, YYNGEE. The CDR3 DNA reads TGTGCCAGCAGCCGCGGGGGGGAGCAGTTCTTC. This sequence encodes CASSRGGEQFF.

V and J are TRBV19 and TRBJ1-4; TRBD1 agrees at 10 bases. After removal of 3 bases from V and 2 bases from J, the junction contained 3 bases not matched to a gene. CDR1 LNHDA and CDR2 SQIVND come from the germline V gene (reference sequence). This CDR3 is built from 16 residues. The CDR3 region has the DNA TGTGCCAGTAGTATTCAGGGACAGGGGACTAATGAAAAACTGTTTTTT. Its translation: CASSIQGQGTNEKLFF.

The gene calls are TRBV30 and TRBJ2-3; TRBD1 matches 10 bases. The germline gives CDR1 GTSNPN, CDR2 SVGIG (reference sequence). This CDR3 spans 15 amino acids. V shed 0 bases, J shed 10 bases, and the junction held 10 bases outside the gene matches. CDR3 sequence reads: CAWSVFGTGEFAQYF. The CDR3 region has the DNA TGTGCCTGGAGTGTATTTGGGACAGGGGAGTTTGCGCAGTATTTT.

The rearrangement joins TRBV9 to TRBJ1-5, with D perhaps TRBD1 (6 bases). From germline, CDR1 is SGDLS and CDR2 YYNGEE. The CDR3 runs to 14 residues. V was clipped by 3 bases and J by 4 bases, with 11 bases between them. The CDR3 protein is CASSAGQGNQPQHF. For the CDR3, the DNA is TGTGCCAGCAGCGCCGGGCAGGGGAATCAGCCCCAGCATTTT.

The gene calls are TRBV2 and TRBJ1-5, with 11 nucleotides matching TRBD1. Germline V lookup: CDR1 SNHLY, CDR2 FYNNEI. This CDR3 spans 18 amino acids. V lost 6 bases to trimming and J lost 0 bases; unmatched junction nucleotides: 10. This CDR3 is CASRRDRGTDYSNQPQHF. The CDR3 DNA reads as TGTGCCAGCAGGAGGGACAGGGGGACGGATTATAGCAATCAGCCCCAGCATTTT.

This chain connects TRBV10-1 to TRBJ2-1, with 11 bases matching TRBD2. This CDR3 comprises 15 residues. Germline CDR1 reads WNHNN; CDR2 reads SYGVQD (reference sequence). With V trimmed by 5 bases and J by 2 bases, 2 bases remained unmatched. In nucleotides, the CDR3 is TGCGCCAGCAGTACTAGCGGGGGTCCCTACAATGAGCAGTTCTTC. It codes for CASSTSGGPYNEQFF.

This chain connects TRBV19 to TRBJ1-5, with a weak D call TRBD1 (6 bases). V lost 4 bases and J 2 bases, leaving 15 bases between the germline ends. CDR3 length: 16 residues. Germline CDR1 and CDR2: LNHDA and SQIVND (reference sequence). In nucleotides, the CDR3 is TGTGCCAGTAGTACCTCTACAGGGTTGGGCAATCAGCCCCAGCATTTT. Residues: CASSTSTGLGNQPQHF.

CDR3 DNA: TGCGCCAGCAGCTTGGAAGTGAGTAAAACAAGCGACGAGCAGTACTTC. It yields the protein CASSLEVSKTSDEQYF. V usage is TRBV5-1 and J usage is TRBJ2-7; D is unresolved. CDR3 size: 16 residues. CDR1 is SGHRS and CDR2 is YFSETQ in the germline V gene. Trimming stripped 0 bases from V and 5 bases from J, with 18 bases between.

The V and J genes are TRBV30 and TRBJ1-1; 7 bases line up with TRBD1. Unmatched junction bases numbered 1, after V lost 7 bases and J lost 5 bases. CDR1 is GTSNPN and CDR2 is SVGIG in the germline V gene (reference sequence). The CDR3 is 10 amino acids. CDR3 DNA: TGTGCCTCGACAGGGACTGAAGCTTTCTTT. Amino acids: CASTGTEAFF.

The V gene is TRBV9, the J gene TRBJ1-1, with D perhaps TRBD1 (5 bases). CDR3 length equals 16 residues. The germline V gene encodes CDR1 SGDLS and CDR2 YYNGEE. V lost 4 bases, J lost 0 bases, and 16 bases lay in between. The CDR3 DNA follows: TGTGCCAGCAGCCCCCGAGGACACTACATGAACACTGAAGCTTTCTTT. Translated: CASSPRGHYMNTEAFF. Drawing the rest from reference TRBV9 and TRBJ1-1, the complete variable domain is DSGVTQTPKHLITATGQRVTLRCSPRSGDLSVYWYQQSLDQGLQFLIQYYNGEERAKGNILERFSAQQFPDLHSELNLSSLELGDSALYFCASSPRGHYMNTEAFFGQGTRLTVV.

For the CDR3, the DNA is TGTGCCAGCAGACCGGACTCAGTTCGTAATACGCAGTATTTT. It is translated as CASRPDSVRNTQYF. This chain connects TRBV28 to TRBJ2-3; D is possibly TRBD2 (5 bases). Germline V CDR1 and CDR2: MDHEN, SYDVKM. The CDR3 spans 14 residues. V was cut by 6 bases and J by 7 bases, with 17 bases left in between. Using reference TRBV28 and TRBJ2-3 for the parts outside the CDR3, the full variable domain is DVKVTQSSRYLVKRTGEKVFLECVQDMDHENMFWYRQDPGLGLRLIYFSYDVKMKEKGDIPEGYSVSREKKERFSLILESASTNQTSMYLCASRPDSVRNTQYFGPGTRLTVL.

The rearrangement joins TRBV30 to TRBJ2-7; 7 nucleotides agree with TRBD1. The trim removed 0 bases at V and 1 base at J, leaving 9 bases unmatched. The CDR3 has 16 amino acids. CDR1 GTSNPN and CDR2 SVGIG come from the germline V gene (reference sequence). CDR3 DNA: TGTGCCTGGAGTGTACGGGCAGGGGGTGGTTCCTACGAGCAGTACTTC. This sequence encodes CAWSVRAGGGSYEQYF.

The chain has TRBV4-1 and TRBJ2-3; 11 nucleotides align to TRBD1. Trimming removed 6 bases from V and 3 bases from J; junction bases left unmatched: 5. Germline V lookup: CDR1 MGHRA, CDR2 YSYEKL. The CDR3 covers 15 residues. CDR3 loop: CASRPGQGATDTQYF. The CDR3, as DNA: TGCGCCAGCAGACCCGGACAGGGGGCGACAGATACGCAGTATTTT.

This chain connects TRBV12-5 to TRBJ1-2, with D possibly matching TRBD1 (6 bases). This CDR3 contains 13 residues. V shed 2 bases and J shed 5 bases, with 9 bases lying between them. Germline V lookup: CDR1 LGHNT, CDR2 FRNRAP. CDR3 in DNA: TGTGCTAGTGGTTTGTTAGGACAGTATGGCTACACCTTC. This encodes CASGLLGQYGYTF.